This TCR beta chain was observed in a study of immune heterogeneity within non-small cell lung tumors. Study observations and caveats: Local T-cell clonality tracked local tumor mutational burden, showing a moderate yet significant relationship (R around 0.34). Within each patient, tumor sites shared identical dominant CDR3 beta clonotypes and also held site-unique high-frequency clones.

Template came from bulk tumor genomic DNA, at about 650 ng per sample. The authors collected several far-apart biopsies from each primary tumor during surgery. Patients underwent curative surgery for non-small cell lung cancer (untreated and newly diagnosed). The CDR3 runs to 16 residues. The germline CDR1 and CDR2 sequences are LGHNA and YSLEER. With 32 V and 13 J primers, multiplex PCR amplified the TCR beta CDR3. TCRdb processed the multiplex PCR reads anew with MiXCR; each CDR3 protein has one entry. This table holds fewer than 25,000 distinct CDR3 sequences, approximately 30% found once. About this clonotype itself: Its antigen is still unknown. A much larger clone sits a single nucleotide away, making a read error possible.

Sequenced sample: lung tumor tissue. The V call is TRBV4-3, the J call TRBJ1-2, with D possibly TRBD1 on 6 matching bases. The clonotype comes from a man between 40 and 49 years old with non-small cell lung cancer. CDR3 residues: CAISPLLAGALYGYTF. CDR3 nucleotides: TGCGCCATCAGCCCCCTTCTGGCAGGGGCTCTCTATGGCTACACCTTC.